The rows below give T cell receptor beta chains drawn from one sample of a study of T cell responses to AZD1222 COVID-19 vaccine. Sequenced by immunoSEQ multiplex PCR; TCRdb stores in-frame clones only, minus some. The sample gives 100,000 or so clones, approximately 90% of which show up once; 1.8% is in the top ten. Source: peripheral blood, taken on day 0 of AZD1222 vaccination. The receptors originated from an adult in good health. Each CDR3 is given with its conserved first and last residue. D genes are given only for firm matches. Clone sizes are given selectively: once, few, many, or a class where the clone is expanded.

size | D | J | V | CDR3 | DNA
- | - | TRBJ2-3 | TRBV28 | CASSPVQPGSPDTQYF | TGTGCCAGCAGTCCCGTGCAACCCGGGAGCCCAGATACGCAGTATTTT
once | - | TRBJ1-4 | TRBV2 | CASRDPMVEKLFF | TGTGCCAGCAGGGACCCTATGGTAGAAAAACTGTTTTTT
once | - | TRBJ1-2 | TRBV10-3 | CAITPLYGQSDGYTF | TGTGCCATCACCCCACTTTACGGACAGAGCGATGGCTACACCTTC
- | - | TRBJ1-4 | TRBV4-1 | CASHKIGGGVEKLFF | TGCGCCAGCCACAAGATCGGAGGTGGTGTTGAAAAACTGTTTTTT
once | - | TRBJ1-1 | TRBV19 | CASSKSGGGNTEAFF | TGTGCCAGCTCCAAGTCGGGGGGCGGGAACACTGAAGCTTTCTTT
- | TRBD2 | TRBJ2-3 | TRBV6-5 | CASSHGGDTDTQYF | TGTGCCAGCAGCCACGGGGGGGACACAGATACGCAGTATTTT
- | TRBD2 | TRBJ2-6 | TRBV5-4 | CASSSGLAGGAGANVLTF | TGTGCCAGCAGCTCGGGACTAGCGGGAGGCGCTGGGGCCAACGTCCTGACTTTC
- | TRBD2 | TRBJ2-7 | TRBV6-1 | CASSAGTGYPTSGGGEQYF | TGTGCCAGCAGTGCCGGGACAGGGTACCCGACTAGCGGGGGGGGCGAGCAGTACTTC
- | TRBD1 | TRBJ1-3 | TRBV2 | CASAQGAFFGNTIYF | TGTGCCAGCGCACAGGGGGCCTTTTTCGGAAACACCATATATTTT
- | TRBD2 | TRBJ2-3 | TRBV7-2 | CASSLVAGGGTDTQYF | TGTGCCAGCAGCTTGGTAGCGGGAGGGGGCACAGATACGCAGTATTTT
- | - | TRBJ2-3 | TRBV19 | CASSIRTGTDTQYF | TGTGCCAGTAGTATTAGGACTGGCACAGATACGCAGTATTTT
- | TRBD1 | TRBJ1-4 | TRBV4-2 | CASSQELGQGREKLFF | TGTGCCAGCAGCCAAGAACTGGGACAGGGAAGGGAAAAACTGTTTTTT
- | TRBD1 | TRBJ1-6 | TRBV4-3 | CASSQDKGASNSPLHF | TGCGCCAGCAGCCAAGATAAGGGGGCGAGTAATTCACCCCTCCACTTT
- | TRBD1 | TRBJ2-6 | TRBV7-3 | CASSRTGGPFGANVLTF | TGTGCCAGCAGCAGGACAGGGGGACCCTTTGGGGCCAACGTCCTGACTTTC
- | TRBD2 | TRBJ2-2 | TRBV7-9 | CASSITSGRTGELFF | TGTGCCAGCAGCATCACTAGCGGGAGGACCGGGGAGCTGTTTTTT
few | - | TRBJ1-2 | TRBV20-1 | CSASHPSGDYGYTF | TGCAGTGCTAGTCATCCCTCGGGTGACTATGGCTACACCTTC
- | - | TRBJ2-3 | TRBV7-9 | CASSLGTSFASTDTQYF | TGTGCCAGCAGCTTAGGCACTAGCTTTGCTAGCACAGATACGCAGTATTTT
- | TRBD2 | TRBJ2-3 | TRBV2 | CASSTTPSAGGADTQYF | TGTGCCAGCAGCACTACCCCTTCAGCGGGAGGGGCAGATACGCAGTATTTT
once | TRBD2 | TRBJ2-3 | TRBV4-2 | CASSQDLAGGPADTQYF | TGTGCCAGCAGCCAAGATCTAGCGGGAGGGCCCGCAGATACGCAGTATTTT
- | TRBD1 | TRBJ2-1 | TRBV28 | CASSFPGTGYGNEQFF | TGTGCCAGCAGTTTCCCCGGGACAGGGTATGGTAATGAGCAGTTCTTC
- | - | TRBJ2-7 | TRBV7-9 | CASSNSGGDEQYF | TGTGCCAGCAGCAATAGTGGAGGGGACGAGCAGTACTTC
- | - | TRBJ2-7 | TRBV2 | CAGRGVESYEQYF | TGTGCCGGACGCGGAGTGGAGTCCTACGAGCAGTACTTC
- | - | TRBJ1-1 | TRBV5-1 | CASSPYANTEAFF | TGCGCCAGCAGCCCCTATGCGAACACTGAAGCTTTCTTT
- | TRBD1 | TRBJ1-1 | TRBV19 | CASRDRAQGSMNTEAFF | TGTGCCAGTAGGGACAGGGCGCAAGGCTCCATGAACACTGAAGCTTTCTTT
- | TRBD2 | TRBJ2-7 | TRBV18 | CASSPGGVQSYEQYF | TGTGCCAGCTCCCCGGGGGGGGTACAGTCCTACGAGCAGTACTTC
- | - | TRBJ1-2 | TRBV20-1 | CSASGADGYTF | TGCAGTGCATCGGGGGCAGATGGCTACACCTTC
- | TRBD1 | TRBJ2-5 | TRBV10-3 | CAISPGQGASGETQYF | TGTGCCATCAGCCCGGGACAGGGGGCGTCCGGGGAGACCCAGTACTTC
- | - | TRBJ1-1 | TRBV18 | CASSPPFGTNTEAFF | TGTGCCAGCTCACCACCGTTCGGGACGAACACTGAAGCTTTCTTT
- | TRBD2 | TRBJ2-5 | TRBV30 | CAWSKLAGAETQYF | TGTGCCTGGAGTAAACTAGCGGGAGCAGAGACCCAGTACTTC
- | TRBD1 | TRBJ1-1 | TRBV6-5 | CASSTGTGYHTEAFF | TGTGCCAGCAGTACCGGGACAGGGTATCACACTGAAGCTTTCTTT
- | - | TRBJ1-2 | TRBV28 | CASSAPAKVGYTF | TGTGCCAGCAGTGCCCCGGCCAAGGTTGGCTACACCTTC
- | - | TRBJ2-7 | TRBV9 | CASSVSRQHAYYEQYF | TGTGCCAGCAGCGTAAGCCGACAGCATGCCTACTACGAGCAGTACTTC
- | - | TRBJ2-4 | TRBV11-2 | CASSLSGAEAKNIQYF | TGTGCCAGCAGCTTATCTGGGGCGGAGGCCAAAAACATTCAGTACTTC
- | - | TRBJ2-7 | TRBV2 | CASSGQTSSREQYF | TGTGCCAGCAGTGGACAGACCTCCAGTCGCGAGCAGTACTTC
- | - | TRBJ2-7 | TRBV4-1 | CASSLFPEGYEQYF | TGCGCCAGCAGCCTTTTCCCCGAGGGCTACGAGCAGTACTTC
- | TRBD1 | TRBJ1-4 | TRBV6-1 | CASSEAYGTGDEKLFF | TGTGCCAGCAGTGAAGCCTACGGGACAGGGGACGAAAAACTGTTTTTT
- | - | TRBJ2-4 | TRBV19 | CASTTRKTDKNIQYF | TGTGCCAGTACGACCCGGAAAACAGATAAAAACATTCAGTACTTC
- | - | TRBJ2-5 | TRBV12-3/TRBV12-4 | CASSPGSWTQYF | TGTGCCAGCAGCCCGGGGTCGTGGACCCAGTACTTC
- | TRBD2 | TRBJ2-7 | TRBV2 | CASSERALAGGPEQYF | TGTGCCAGCAGTGAAAGGGCACTAGCGGGAGGGCCTGAGCAGTACTTC
- | - | TRBJ2-7 | TRBV9 | CASSVVDHEQYF | TGTGCCAGCAGCGTAGTTGACCACGAGCAGTACTTC
- | - | TRBJ1-1 | TRBV10-3 | CAISESTRPGNTEAFF | TGTGCCATCAGTGAGTCCACTCGCCCGGGGAACACTGAAGCTTTCTTT
- | TRBD2 | TRBJ2-7 | TRBV7-2 | CASSSVAGVSYEQYF | TGTGCCAGCAGCTCTGTAGCGGGAGTCTCCTACGAGCAGTACTTC